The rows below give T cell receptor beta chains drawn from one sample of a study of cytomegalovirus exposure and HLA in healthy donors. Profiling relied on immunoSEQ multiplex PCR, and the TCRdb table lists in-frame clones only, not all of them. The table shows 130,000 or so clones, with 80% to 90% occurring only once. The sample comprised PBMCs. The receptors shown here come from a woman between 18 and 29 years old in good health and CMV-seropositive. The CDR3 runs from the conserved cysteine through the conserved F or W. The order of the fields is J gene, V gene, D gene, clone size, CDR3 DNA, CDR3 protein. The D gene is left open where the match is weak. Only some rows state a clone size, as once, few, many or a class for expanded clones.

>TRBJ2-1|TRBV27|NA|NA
TGTGCCAGCAGTCCCCCTAGAGTCTACAATGAGCAGTTCTTC
CASSPPRVYNEQFF
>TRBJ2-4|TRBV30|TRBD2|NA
TGTGCCTGGAGTTTTCTAGCGGGGGGGAAAAACATTCAGTACTTC
CAWSFLAGGKNIQYF
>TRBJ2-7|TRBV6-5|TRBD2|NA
TGTGCCAGCAGGCCGACTAGCGGGGGCGTATACGAGCAGTACTTC
CASRPTSGGVYEQYF
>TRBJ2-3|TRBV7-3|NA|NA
TGTGCCAGCAGCTTAAGGCTAGGTCCAGATACGCAGTATTTT
CASSLRLGPDTQYF
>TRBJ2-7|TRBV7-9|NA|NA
TGTGCCAGCAGCACTCGGGACAACTACGAGCAGTACTTC
CASSTRDNYEQYF
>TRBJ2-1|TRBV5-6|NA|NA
TGTGCCAGCAGCTTGGAAACAGGGAGTTTGTTCTTC
CASSLETGSLFF
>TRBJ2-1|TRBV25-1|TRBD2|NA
TGTGCCAGCAGTGTAGCGGGGGGGGTCTATGAGCAGTTCTTC
CASSVAGGVYEQFF
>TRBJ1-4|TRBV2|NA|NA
TGTGCCAGCAGTAAGATAGCAACTAATGAAAAACTGTTTTTT
CASSKIATNEKLFF
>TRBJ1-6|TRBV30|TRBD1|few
TGTGCCTGGAGGACAGGGGGCTATAATTCACCCCTCCACTTT
CAWRTGGYNSPLHF
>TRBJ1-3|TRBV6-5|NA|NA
TGTGCCAGCAGTTACTCGATCCGGGGAAACACCATATATTTT
CASSYSIRGNTIYF
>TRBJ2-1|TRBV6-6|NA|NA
TGTGCCAGCAGTGATAATCCAGGCACCTACAATGAGCAGTTCTTC
CASSDNPGTYNEQFF
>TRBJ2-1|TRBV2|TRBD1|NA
TGTGCCAGCAGCCAGGGGGCCTGGAATGAGCAGTTCTTC
CASSQGAWNEQFF
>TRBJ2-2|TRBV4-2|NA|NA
TGTGCCAGCAGCCAAGTGTTGGCCAGAACCGGGGAGCTGTTTTTT
CASSQVLARTGELFF
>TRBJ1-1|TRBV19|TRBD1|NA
TGTGCCAGTAGTATGCAGGGGGCGGCTTTCTTT
CASSMQGAAFF